This T cell receptor beta chain was identified during a study of blood T cell repertoires in COVID-19. Looking at the study overall: COVID-19 samples from acute and convalescent phases originated in the United States, Italy and Spain. From T cells, B-cell-depleted T cells, or PBMCs came the material, which was cDNA or gDNA.

The CDR3 contains 15 residues. Germline CDR1 reads MNHEY; CDR2 reads SVGEGT. The ends lost 6 bases at V and 0 bases at J; junction bases unmatched: 7. As handled by the study authors: Estimated nucleated cell counts came from reference gene primer amplification. TCRdb's table, derived via immunoSEQ multiplex PCR, lists solely in-frame clones and lacks some. From that table come the V and J calls and clone size; the DNA was used to work out D and trimming. Found here are around 63,000 clones, about 86% of them singletons; the top ten hold about 26%. The chain uses TRBV6-2 or TRBV6-3 and TRBJ1-1, with 7 bases matching TRBD1. The TCR was taken from a woman older than 75 with active or convalescent COVID-19. The specimen was peripheral blood. CDR3 sequence (DNA): TGTGCCAGCAGACCTCATGACAGGGTGAACACTGAAGCTTTCTTT. Amino acids: CASRPHDRVNTEAFF.